Following are 27 T cell receptor beta chains from one sample sequenced in a study of identical twins. One entry per CDR3 protein results from TCRdb running MiXCR on the 5' RACE reads. The repertoire consists of nearly 650,000 distinct CDR3 sequences, with about 7.6% occurring once and the leading ten covering about 1.6%. This same sample was also taken into another study, of yellow fever vaccine responses in identical twins.

Sequenced material: PBMCs. These receptor sequences come from a woman aged 18 to 35 in good health.

Ten or more counts support this clonotype. The chain carries TRBV2 and TRBJ2-2, with D maybe TRBD1 (6 bases). The CDR3 runs 14 residues. Germline V gene sequence: CDR1 SNHLY, CDR2 FYNNEI. Trimming pared 6 bases from V and 10 bases from J, leaving 18 bases between. DNA of the CDR3: TGTGCCAGCAGACTACACAGGGTAATGGAGGAGCTGTTTTTT. Amino acid sequence: CASRLHRVMEELFF.

This clonotype was counted at least ten times. The rearrangement links TRBV5-1 to TRBJ2-2, with TRBD1 identical over 8 bases. Looked up from germline, CDR1 is SGHRS and CDR2 is YFSETQ. J lost 4 bases, V lost 4 bases, and 6 bases had no gene match. This CDR3 is built from 15 residues. Written as DNA, the CDR3 is TGCGCCAGCAGCCCAACGACAGGGGCCACCGGGGAGCTGTTTTTT. Its protein product is CASSPTTGATGELFF. The full variable domain, its missing parts supplied by reference TRBV5-1 and TRBJ2-2, is KAGVTQTPRYLIKTRGQQVTLSCSPISGHRSVSWYQQTPGQGLQFLFEYFSETQRNKGNFPGRFSGRQFSNSRSEMNVSTLELGDSALYLCASSPTTGATGELFFGEGSRLTVL.

This rearrangement joins TRBV14 to TRBJ1-6; 7 bases line up with TRBD1. Germline CDR1 SGHDN, CDR2 FVKESK. The J segment lost 6 bases and the V segment lost 4 bases, leaving 6 bases of the junction unmatched. CDR3 length: 15 residues. The CDR3 here is CASSPNRGTNSPLHF. For the CDR3, the DNA is TGTGCCAGCAGCCCAAACAGGGGAACTAATTCACCCCTCCACTTT.

The chain recombines TRBV4-2 with TRBJ2-3, with D tentatively TRBD1 or TRBD2 (5 bases each). This CDR3 has 16 amino acids. The germline V gene has CDR1 LGHNA and CDR2 YNFKEQ. The ends were cut back, 0 bases at V and 2 bases at J, with 12 bases in the middle. As DNA, the CDR3 is TGTGCCAGCAGCCAAGATCTATCGGGGACCACAGATACGCAGTATTTT. The encoded protein is CASSQDLSGTTDTQYF.

This clonotype was detected once. The chain joins TRBV10-3 to TRBJ2-6; possible D gene TRBD2, 6 bases. This CDR3 comprises 19 residues. Germline V gives CDR1 ENHRY, CDR2 SYGVKD. V lost 2 bases and J 0 bases, leaving 17 bases between the germline ends. The CDR3 sequence is CAISEAGPIYASGANVLTF. CDR3 sequence (DNA): TGTGCCATCAGTGAGGCGGGACCCATTTATGCCTCTGGGGCCAACGTCCTGACTTTC.

This clonotype was seen many times. The chain recombines TRBV7-8 with TRBJ2-3; TRBD2 matches at 7 bases. Germline V gene sequence: CDR1 SGHVS, CDR2 FQNEAQ. V dropped 5 bases and J dropped 1; count of bases not matched to a gene: 9. The CDR3 contains 16 residues. The CDR3 coding sequence is TGTGCCAGCAGCCTCCAATGGACTAGAGGCACAGATACGCAGTATTTT. This gives the protein CASSLQWTRGTDTQYF.

This clonotype has only a few counts. This chain joins TRBV20-1 and TRBJ1-2, with a weak D call TRBD1 (5 bases). The CDR3 is 14 residues long. From germline, CDR1 is DFQATT and CDR2 SNEGSKA (reference sequence). Deletions cut 5 bases from V and 5 bases from J, with 18 bases between. The CDR3 spells CSAEPKGTLYGYTF. The CDR3 bases are TGCAGTGCTGAACCAAAGGGGACGCTTTATGGCTACACCTTC.

This clonotype was observed a single time. The rearrangement joins TRBV7-3 to TRBJ2-4; 10 bases map to TRBD2. CDR3 length: 22 residues. The germline CDR1 and CDR2 sequences are SGHTA and FQGTGA. Trimming at V came to 0 bases and at J to 1 base, leaving 18 bases not matched to a gene. The CDR3, as DNA: TGTGCCAGCAGCTTAACGCTGCCAACAGCGGGAGGGTTGAACTCCGCCAAAAACATTCAGTACTTC. Translation: CASSLTLPTAGGLNSAKNIQYF.

This clonotype was recorded many times. The DNA of the CDR3 is TGTGCCAGCAGCTTAGCGTTGACAGAATATAATTCACCCCTCCACTTT. Protein sequence: CASSLALTEYNSPLHF. This chain connects TRBV7-9 to TRBJ1-6, with TRBD1 as a possible D gene (5 bases). This CDR3 is built from 16 residues. V lost 0 bases and J 4 bases, leaving 10 bases between the germline ends. Germline CDR1 reads SEHNR; CDR2 reads FQNEAQ (reference sequence).

The chain uses TRBV11-2 and TRBJ2-1, with TRBD1 matching over 8 bases. Germline V CDR1 and CDR2: SGHAT, FQNNGV. The CDR3 consists of 15 residues. Trimming took 7 bases from V and 0 from J; bases not matched to a gene: 5. CDR3 sequence: CASTGQGVSYNEQFF. Written as DNA, the CDR3 is TGTGCCAGCACTGGACAGGGCGTCTCCTACAATGAGCAGTTCTTC.

The table lists this clonotype with a few counts. The genes are TRBV20-1 and TRBJ2-2, with D possibly being TRBD2 (5 bases). Trimming removed 4 bases at V and 1 base at J, with 10 bases between. The CDR3 loop spans 14 amino acids. Germline V lookup: CDR1 DFQATT, CDR2 SNEGSKA (reference sequence). The CDR3 reads CSAIPGKNTGELFF. CDR3 nucleotide sequence: TGCAGTGCTATTCCGGGGAAGAACACCGGGGAGCTGTTTTTT.

This clonotype was counted only a few times. The rearrangement joins TRBV29-1 to TRBJ2-5; D may be TRBD1 (6 bases). V was clipped by 1 base and J by 5 bases, with 8 bases between them. The CDR3 has 12 residues. Germline-derived CDR1 and CDR2 are SQVTM and ANQGSEA. For the CDR3, the DNA is TGCAGCGTTGAAGGGGGGCCCGAGACCCAGTACTTC. This sequence encodes CSVEGGPETQYF. The variable domain in full, completed from reference TRBV29-1 and TRBJ2-5, reads SAVISQKPSRDICQRGTSLTIQCQVDSQVTMMFWYRQQPGQSLTLIATANQGSEATYESGFVIDKFPISRPNLTFSTLTVSNMSPEDSSIYLCSVEGGPETQYFGPGTRLLVL.

There are a few counts of this clonotype. In nucleotides, the CDR3 is TGCAGTGCTAAGGCGGGGGCCCACAATGAGCAGTTCTTC. It is translated as CSAKAGAHNEQFF. The chain carries TRBV20-1 and TRBJ2-1, with a weak D call TRBD2 (7 bases). The CDR3 runs to 13 residues. Germline CDR1 and CDR2: DFQATT and SNEGSKA (reference sequence). Trimming pared 4 bases from V and 5 bases from J, leaving 12 bases between.

J is TRBJ2-2 and V is TRBV6-2 or TRBV6-3; D remains unclear. The CDR3 has 12 amino acids. The ends were cut back, 6 bases at V and 4 bases at J, with 6 bases in the middle. Germline V CDR1 and CDR2: MNHEY, SVGEGT. The CDR3 bases are TGTGCCAGCAGGCGTTCCACCGGGGAGCTGTTTTTT. Protein product: CASRRSTGELFF.

This clonotype was counted a few times. The chain joins TRBV3-1 to TRBJ2-1, with 11 bases matching TRBD2. The germline V gene has CDR1 LGHDT and CDR2 YNNKEL (reference sequence). CDR3 length: 15 residues. Unmatched junction bases numbered 8, after V lost 4 bases and J lost 9 bases. CDR3 nucleotide sequence: TGTGCCAGCAGCCGCACTTGGGGGACTAGCGGTGAGCAGTTCTTC. Translated: CASSRTWGTSGEQFF.

This clonotype was recorded many times. The chain recombines TRBV20-1 with TRBJ2-1, with 8 bases identical to TRBD2. Unmatched junction bases numbered 1, after V lost 0 bases and J lost 0 bases. The CDR3 totals 15 residues. The germline V gene encodes CDR1 DFQATT and CDR2 SNEGSKA (reference sequence). The CDR3: CSARDGLASYNEQFF. CDR3 DNA sequence: TGCAGTGCTAGAGATGGACTAGCCTCCTACAATGAGCAGTTCTTC.

The chain is built from TRBV6-2 or TRBV6-3 and TRBJ1-1, with D possibly matching TRBD1 (5 bases). The ends were cut back, 2 bases at V and 4 bases at J, with 29 bases in the middle. Germline CDR1 reads MNHEY; CDR2 reads SVGEGT. The CDR3 spans 20 residues. CDR3 loop: CASSYRLPDGVAGRGTEAFF. CDR3 sequence (DNA): TGTGCCAGCAGTTACCGCTTGCCGGACGGCGTTGCAGGGAGGGGCACTGAAGCTTTCTTT.

This clonotype was detected many times. The J gene is TRBJ1-2, the V gene TRBV5-1; 8 nucleotides line up with TRBD1. Germline assignment: CDR1 SGHRS and CDR2 YFSETQ. The CDR3 has 15 amino acids. V dropped 2 bases and J dropped 1; count of bases not matched to a gene: 4. CDR3 in amino acids: CASSFRQGFNYGYTF. As DNA, the CDR3 is TGCGCCAGCAGCTTTCGACAGGGGTTTAACTATGGCTACACCTTC.

This clonotype showed up just a few times. J is TRBJ2-7 and V is TRBV6-2 or TRBV6-3, with 10 bases lining up with TRBD1. The CDR3 has 15 amino acids. The V gene's germline CDR1 is MNHEY and CDR2 SVGEGT. The V and J ends lost 2 bases and 2 bases, in that order; junction bases with no gene match: 3. DNA of the CDR3: TGTGCCAGCAGTTACGTGGGACAGGGGCCCTACGAGCAGTACTTC. Translation gives CASSYVGQGPYEQYF.

This chain connects TRBV28 to TRBJ2-2; D is tentatively TRBD1 or TRBD2 (5 bases each). The ends were cut back, 7 bases at V and 0 bases at J, with 15 bases in the middle. From germline, CDR1 is MDHEN and CDR2 SYDVKM. This CDR3 is built from 16 residues. For the CDR3, the DNA is TGTGCCAGCAAGGCCGGGGCACTCGCGAACACCGGGGAGCTGTTTTTT. This codes for CASKAGALANTGELFF. Filled out from reference TRBV28 and TRBJ2-2, the complete variable domain reads DVKVTQSSRYLVKRTGEKVFLECVQDMDHENMFWYRQDPGLGLRLIYFSYDVKMKEKGDIPEGYSVSREKKERFSLILESASTNQTSMYLCASKAGALANTGELFFGEGSRLTVL.

The sample holds a few counts of this clonotype. J is TRBJ2-1 and V is TRBV20-1, with 14 bases lining up with TRBD2. Losses at the gene ends were 2 bases for V and 8 bases for J; bases not matched to a gene: 5. Germline CDR1 and CDR2: DFQATT and SNEGSKA (reference sequence). CDR3 length: 15 amino acids. The CDR3 spells CSARFGTSGSHEQFF. CDR3 in DNA: TGCAGTGCTAGATTTGGGACTAGCGGGAGCCATGAGCAGTTCTTC.

In its sample, this clonotype was seen many times. The CDR3 is CASSFGSGMAYEQYF. DNA of the CDR3: TGTGCCAGCAGTTTCGGTAGCGGCATGGCCTACGAGCAGTACTTC. The chain links TRBV12-3 or TRBV12-4 to TRBJ2-7; possible D gene TRBD2, 6 bases. V shed 3 bases and J shed 2 bases, with 14 bases lying between them. The CDR3 has 15 residues.

The CDR3 nucleotides are TGTGCCAGCAGCCACGTGGCTAGCGGGGGCCTAGCCAAAAACATTCAGTACTTC. Translated: CASSHVASGGLAKNIQYF. The chain has TRBV3-1 and TRBJ2-4; 10 nucleotides match TRBD2. CDR3 length equals 18 residues. V lost 3 bases to trimming and J lost 0 bases; unmatched junction nucleotides: 8. CDR1 is LGHDT and CDR2 is YNNKEL in the germline V gene (reference sequence).

This clonotype was found a few times. CDR3 loop: CAISGAGVLNEQFF. As DNA, the CDR3 is TGTGCCATCAGTGGGGCGGGAGTTTTGAATGAGCAGTTCTTC. The chain recombines TRBV10-3 with TRBJ2-1; 7 bases agree with TRBD2. V gave up 4 bases and J gave up 7 bases; unmatched junction bases: 7. The germline CDR1 and CDR2 sequences are ENHRY and SYGVKD. The CDR3 has 14 amino acids.

This clonotype was seen only a few times. The chain employs TRBV5-1 and TRBJ2-5; D is uncertain. Looked up from germline, CDR1 is SGHRS and CDR2 is YFSETQ. The CDR3 length is 14 residues. V lost 0 bases and J lost 3, with 9 bases in between. This chain's CDR3 is CASSLGAQKETQYF. The CDR3 nucleotides are TGCGCCAGCAGCTTGGGAGCCCAAAAAGAGACCCAGTACTTC.

V gene TRBV6-1 combines with J gene TRBJ2-1; D ambiguous. Germline CDR1 is MNHNS and CDR2 is SASEGT. The CDR3 length is 12 residues. The V gene lost 0 bases and the J gene lost 6 bases, with 3 bases spanning the gap. This CDR3 reads CASSEATNEQFF. CDR3 coding DNA: TGTGCCAGCAGTGAAGCGACCAATGAGCAGTTCTTC.

This clonotype was counted a few times. The CDR3 nucleotides read TGCGCCAGCAGCGCAGCGGGGGGGCGACAAGAGACCCAGTACTTC. Its translation: CASSAAGGRQETQYF. The chain couples TRBV5-1 to TRBJ2-5; 10 nucleotides agree with TRBD2. V lost 4 bases to trimming and J lost 2 bases; unmatched junction nucleotides: 5. CDR3 length: 15 residues. The V gene's germline CDR1 is SGHRS and CDR2 YFSETQ.